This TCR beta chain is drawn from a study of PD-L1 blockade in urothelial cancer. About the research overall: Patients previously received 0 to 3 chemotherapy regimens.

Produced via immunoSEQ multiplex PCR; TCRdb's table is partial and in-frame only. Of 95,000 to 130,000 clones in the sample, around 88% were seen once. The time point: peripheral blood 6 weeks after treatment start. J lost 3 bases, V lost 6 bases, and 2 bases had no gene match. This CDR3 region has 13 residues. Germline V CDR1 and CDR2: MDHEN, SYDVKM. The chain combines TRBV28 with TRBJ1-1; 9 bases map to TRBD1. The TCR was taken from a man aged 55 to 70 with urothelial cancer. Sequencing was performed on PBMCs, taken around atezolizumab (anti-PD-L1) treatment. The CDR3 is CASSRTGDTEAFF. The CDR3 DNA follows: TGTGCCAGCAGCCGGACAGGGGACACTGAAGCTTTCTTT. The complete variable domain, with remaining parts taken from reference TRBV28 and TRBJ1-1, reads DVKVTQSSRYLVKRTGEKVFLECVQDMDHENMFWYRQDPGLGLRLIYFSYDVKMKEKGDIPEGYSVSREKKERFSLILESASTNQTSMYLCASSRTGDTEAFFGQGTRLTVV.